This T cell receptor (beta chain) was documented in a study of preoperative IRX-2 immunotherapy in early breast cancer. Some clones are missing from TCRdb's copy, which holds only in-frame ones; the method was immunoSEQ multiplex PCR. Here the sample spans around 30,000 clones, 82% being singletons. V lost 4 bases to trimming and J lost 1 base; unmatched junction nucleotides: 13. Germline lookup yields CDR1 SGHRS and CDR2 YFSETQ. The CDR3 consists of 19 residues. As for treatment: preoperative locoregional IRX-2 cytokine immunotherapy. Preoperative locoregional IRX-2 cytokine immunotherapy was tested in the phase Ib source study.

V and J are TRBV5-1 and TRBJ2-2; 10 positions match TRBD2. This material was collected from a patient treated with IRX-2 immunotherapy. The TCR comes from a human donor with breast cancer. The CDR3 coding sequence is TGCGCCAGCAGCCCTAGAGGAACTAGCGGGGTGTGGAACACCGGGGAGCTGTTTTTT. Translating it yields CASSPRGTSGVWNTGELFF.